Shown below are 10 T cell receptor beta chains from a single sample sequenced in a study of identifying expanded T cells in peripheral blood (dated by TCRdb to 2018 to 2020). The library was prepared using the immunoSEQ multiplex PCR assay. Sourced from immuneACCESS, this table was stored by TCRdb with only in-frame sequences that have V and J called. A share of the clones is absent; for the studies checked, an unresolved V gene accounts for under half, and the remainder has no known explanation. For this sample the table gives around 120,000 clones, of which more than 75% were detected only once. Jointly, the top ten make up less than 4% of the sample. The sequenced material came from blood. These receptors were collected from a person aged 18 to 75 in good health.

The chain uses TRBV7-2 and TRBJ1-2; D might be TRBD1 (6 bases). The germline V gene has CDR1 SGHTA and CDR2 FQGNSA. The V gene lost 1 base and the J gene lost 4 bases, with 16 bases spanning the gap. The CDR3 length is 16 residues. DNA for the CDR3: TGTGCCAGCAGCTTAGAATTGGTACGGACAGTCTATGGCTACACCTTC. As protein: CASSLELVRTVYGYTF.

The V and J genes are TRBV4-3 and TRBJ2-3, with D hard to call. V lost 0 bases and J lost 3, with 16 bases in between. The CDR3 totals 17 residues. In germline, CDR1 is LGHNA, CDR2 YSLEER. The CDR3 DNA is TGCGCCAGCAGCCAAGATCGTGGCCCACGCCCTACAGATACGCAGTATTTT. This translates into CASSQDRGPRPTDTQYF.

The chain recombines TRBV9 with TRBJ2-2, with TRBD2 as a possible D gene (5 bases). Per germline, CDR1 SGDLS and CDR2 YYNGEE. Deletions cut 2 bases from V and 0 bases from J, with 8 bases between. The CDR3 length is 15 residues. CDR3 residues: CASSVDYSNTGELFF. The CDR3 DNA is TGTGCCAGCAGCGTTGACTATTCGAACACCGGGGAGCTGTTTTTT.

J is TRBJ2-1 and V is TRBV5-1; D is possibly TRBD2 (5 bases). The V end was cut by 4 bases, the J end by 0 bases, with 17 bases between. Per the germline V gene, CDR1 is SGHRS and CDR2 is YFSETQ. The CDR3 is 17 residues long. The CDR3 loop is CASSTPRSDSSYNEQFF. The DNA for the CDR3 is TGCGCCAGCAGCACTCCCCGTAGCGATAGCTCCTACAATGAGCAGTTCTTC.

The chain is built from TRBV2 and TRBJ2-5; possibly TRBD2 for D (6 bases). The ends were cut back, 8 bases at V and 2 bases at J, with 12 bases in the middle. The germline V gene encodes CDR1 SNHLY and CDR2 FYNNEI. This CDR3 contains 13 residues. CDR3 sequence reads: CASAGDSQETQYF. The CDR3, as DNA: TGTGCCAGCGCTGGGGACTCACAAGAGACCCAGTACTTC.

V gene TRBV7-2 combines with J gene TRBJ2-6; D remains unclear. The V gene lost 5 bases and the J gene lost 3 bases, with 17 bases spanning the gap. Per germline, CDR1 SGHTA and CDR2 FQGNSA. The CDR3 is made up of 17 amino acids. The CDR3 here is CASSGTGRIFGANVLTF. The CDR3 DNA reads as TGTGCCAGCAGCGGAACGGGCAGAATTTTTGGGGCCAACGTCCTGACTTTC.

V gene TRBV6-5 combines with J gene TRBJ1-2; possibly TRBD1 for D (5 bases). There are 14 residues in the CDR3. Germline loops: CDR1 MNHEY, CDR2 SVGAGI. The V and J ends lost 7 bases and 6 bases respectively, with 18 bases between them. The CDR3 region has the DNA TGTGCCAGCAACGGGGCCGGTGGTACTGATGGCTACACCTTC. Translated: CASNGAGGTDGYTF.

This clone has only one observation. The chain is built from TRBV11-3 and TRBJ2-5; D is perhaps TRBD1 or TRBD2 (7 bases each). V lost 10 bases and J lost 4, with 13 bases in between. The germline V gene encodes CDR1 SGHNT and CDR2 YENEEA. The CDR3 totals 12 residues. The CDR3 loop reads CAIQGEGETQYF. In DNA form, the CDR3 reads TGTGCCATTCAGGGGGAGGGAGAGACCCAGTACTTC.

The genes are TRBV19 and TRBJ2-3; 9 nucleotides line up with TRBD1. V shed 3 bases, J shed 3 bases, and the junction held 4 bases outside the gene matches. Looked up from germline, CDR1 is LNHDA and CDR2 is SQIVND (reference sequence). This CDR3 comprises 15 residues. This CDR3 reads CASSIGQGTTDTQYF. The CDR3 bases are TGTGCCAGTAGTATCGGACAGGGGACAACAGATACGCAGTATTTT.

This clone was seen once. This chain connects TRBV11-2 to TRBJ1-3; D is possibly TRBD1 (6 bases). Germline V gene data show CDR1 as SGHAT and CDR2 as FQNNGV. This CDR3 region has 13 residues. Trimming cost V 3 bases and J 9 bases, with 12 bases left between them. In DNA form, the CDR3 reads TGTGCCAGCAGCTTCAGGGGAGAGGCCACCATATATTTT. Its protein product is CASSFRGEATIYF.